The 31 T cell receptor beta chains presented below share a single source sample, sequenced in a study of monozygotic twins with inflammatory bowel disease. One entry per CDR3 protein, without DNA, is what TCRdb gives after re-calling the 5' RACE reads. In all, the sample yields about 380,000 distinct CDR3 sequences. The source material was blood. These TCRs come from a human donor with ulcerative colitis or Crohn's disease, or a healthy co-twin of an affected twin (not recorded which).

CDR3 region: CASTNFRTGSSYNSPLHF. The chain joins TRBV6-1 to TRBJ1-6. Looked up from germline, CDR1 is MNHNS and CDR2 is SASEGT. The CDR3 totals 18 residues.

This chain connects TRBV6-2 or TRBV6-3 to TRBJ1-5; absent DNA, TCRdb's TRBD1 call cannot be checked. There are 17 residues in the CDR3. CDR1 MNHEY and CDR2 SVGEGT come from the germline V gene. The CDR3 here is CASSYPPGQVLNQPQHF.

The genes are TRBV9 and TRBJ1-1; TCRdb designates TRBD1, a call that cannot be tested without DNA. The CDR3 is 17 residues long. Germline V gene data show CDR1 as SGDLS and CDR2 as YYNGEE. CDR3 sequence reads: CASSVRGGTGTNTEAFF.

The chain uses TRBV20-1 and TRBJ1-2; absent DNA, TCRdb's TRBD1 call cannot be checked. CDR1 is DFQATT and CDR2 is SNEGSKA in the germline V gene (reference sequence). The CDR3 has 18 residues. The CDR3 is CSARVGPAGQSSNYGYTF.

The rearrangement links TRBV7-2 to TRBJ2-7; TCRdb lists TRBD1, though no DNA is available to test this call. Germline loops: CDR1 SGHTA, CDR2 FQGNSA. CDR3 length equals 16 residues. The CDR3 spells CASSFTSGTETYEQYF.

The chain recombines TRBV20-1 with TRBJ1-5; TCRdb's D gene call, TRBD1, goes unchecked for lack of DNA. The CDR3 length is 13 residues. The germline CDR1 and CDR2 sequences are DFQATT and SNEGSKA (reference sequence). The CDR3 is CSGGADGNQPQHF.

This chain connects TRBV18 to TRBJ2-7; TCRdb indicates TRBD2, and absent DNA this call remains unverified. There are 14 residues in the CDR3. Germline CDR1 is KGHSH and CDR2 is LQKENI. CDR3 residues: CASSQGGVYYEQYF.

The J gene is TRBJ2-7, the V gene TRBV4-2; the D call from TCRdb, TRBD1, cannot be confirmed without DNA. The CDR3 loop spans 15 amino acids. Germline assignment: CDR1 LGHNA and CDR2 YNFKEQ. CDR3 sequence: CASSQDTGLSYEQYF.

The J gene is TRBJ1-6, the V gene TRBV5-1; with no DNA, the TCRdb D assignment of TRBD1 cannot be verified. Per germline, CDR1 SGHRS and CDR2 YFSETQ. The CDR3 totals 18 residues. The CDR3 spells CASSLVSPAGVYNSPLHF.

This sequence joins TRBV5-1 and TRBJ2-7; TCRdb calls TRBD1, which cannot be checked without DNA. The CDR3 totals 15 residues. In germline, CDR1 is SGHRS, CDR2 YFSETQ. The CDR3 here is CASSLVGQGAYEQYF.

The chain is built from TRBV24-1 and TRBJ2-5; no DNA is available, so the TRBD2 call from TCRdb remains unchecked. This CDR3 comprises 16 residues. CDR1 and CDR2 from the germline V gene are KGHDR and SFDVKD. CDR3 residues: CATSDFGAGGQETQYF.

This sequence joins TRBV5-1 and TRBJ2-1; TCRdb reports TRBD1, a call that lacks DNA to check it against. The CDR3 runs 16 residues. Germline values: CDR1 SGHRS, CDR2 YFSETQ. The CDR3 loop is CASSLVAAGDHNEQFF. Full variable domain (missing parts from reference TRBV5-1 and TRBJ2-1): KAGVTQTPRYLIKTRGQQVTLSCSPISGHRSVSWYQQTPGQGLQFLFEYFSETQRNKGNFPGRFSGRQFSNSRSEMNVSTLELGDSALYLCASSLVAAGDHNEQFFGPGTRLTVL.

V is TRBV7-9 and J is TRBJ2-5. The CDR3 is made up of 15 amino acids. CDR1 is SEHNR and CDR2 is FQNEAQ in the germline V gene (reference sequence). CDR3 residues: CASSLRAWVQETQYF.

The J gene is TRBJ1-5, the V gene TRBV11-2; with no DNA, the TCRdb D assignment of TRBD1 cannot be verified. The CDR3 covers 18 residues. Per the germline V gene, CDR1 is SGHAT and CDR2 is FQNNGV. This chain's CDR3 is CASSADPGQGARNQPQHF. The whole variable domain, filled in from reference TRBV11-2 and TRBJ1-5, reads EAGVAQSPRYKIIEKRQSVAFWCNPISGHATLYWYQQILGQGPKLLIQFQNNGVVDDSQLPKDRFSAERLKGVDSTLKIQPAKLEDSAVYLCASSADPGQGARNQPQHFGDGTRLSIL.

J is TRBJ1-1 and V is TRBV19; absent DNA, TCRdb's TRBD1 call cannot be checked. The CDR3 runs 17 residues. Germline V gene lookup returns CDR1 LNHDA and CDR2 SQIVND (reference sequence). The CDR3 here is CASSMSQGQRWNTEAFF.

The V call is TRBV5-4, the J call TRBJ1-2. The CDR3 is 14 amino acids. The germline CDR1 and CDR2 sequences are SGHNT and YYREEE (reference sequence). The CDR3 loop is CASSLVQAGFGYTF. Full variable domain (remainder filled in from reference TRBV5-4 and TRBJ1-2): ETGVTQSPTHLIKTRGQQVTLRCSSQSGHNTVSWYQQALGQGPQFIFQYYREEENGRGNFPPRFSGLQFPNYSSELNVNALELDDSALYLCASSLVQAGFGYTFGSGTRLTVV.

V is TRBV12-3 or TRBV12-4 and J is TRBJ1-1. The CDR3 has 14 residues. CDR3 residues: CASRETSLNTEAFF.

The rearrangement links TRBV6-1 to TRBJ2-1; TCRdb names TRBD1, which stays unverified in the absence of DNA. CDR1 and CDR2 from the germline V gene are MNHNS and SASEGT. The CDR3 runs 15 residues. This CDR3 is CASRNTRGTYNEQFF.

The chain joins TRBV20-1 to TRBJ2-1. Germline assignment: CDR1 DFQATT and CDR2 SNEGSKA (reference sequence). The CDR3 extends over 16 amino acids. CDR3 residues: CSANQRHGGPYNEQFF.

The J gene is TRBJ1-5, the V gene TRBV6-4. The germline gives CDR1 MRHNA, CDR2 SNTAGT. The CDR3 totals 13 residues. This CDR3 is CASSESSNQPQHF.

The V call is TRBV2, the J call TRBJ2-2; without DNA, the TCRdb call of TRBD1 cannot be checked. Germline V gene sequence: CDR1 SNHLY, CDR2 FYNNEI. CDR3 size: 14 residues. The CDR3 here is CARSGQGSTGELFF.

The J gene is TRBJ1-1, the V gene TRBV5-6; TCRdb picks TRBD1, but there is no DNA to check that call. The germline gives CDR1 SGHDT, CDR2 YYEEEE. The CDR3 sequence is 16 residues long. The CDR3 reads CASSSLRTTMNTEAFF.

The rearrangement joins TRBV6-1 to TRBJ1-1. The CDR3 is 15 residues long. Germline CDR1 and CDR2: MNHNS and SASEGT. The CDR3: CASSEEGYMNTEAFF.

The chain links TRBV10-3 to TRBJ2-3; TCRdb reports TRBD1, a call that lacks DNA to check it against. The V gene's germline CDR1 is ENHRY and CDR2 SYGVKD. The CDR3 runs to 13 residues. The CDR3: CAVERGPTDTQYF.

The chain uses TRBV9 and TRBJ2-7; TCRdb designates TRBD1, a call that cannot be tested without DNA. Germline CDR1 and CDR2: SGDLS and YYNGEE. This CDR3 is built from 17 residues. CDR3 region: CASSGYRGQGSTYEQYF.

The chain has TRBV28 and TRBJ1-5; TCRdb lists TRBD1, though no DNA is available to test this call. Germline V CDR1 and CDR2: MDHEN, SYDVKM. The CDR3 has 12 amino acids. The chain's CDR3 is CASRPQGQPQHF.

The chain carries TRBV5-1 and TRBJ2-7; TCRdb's D gene call, TRBD1, goes unchecked for lack of DNA. CDR3 length: 14 residues. Germline V gives CDR1 SGHRS, CDR2 YFSETQ. The CDR3 is CASSLETGSYEQYF.

J is TRBJ2-3 and V is TRBV27; TCRdb returns TRBD1, unconfirmable since there is no DNA. This CDR3 is built from 15 residues. Germline values: CDR1 MNHEY, CDR2 SMNVEV (reference sequence). This CDR3 is CASSLLHGGLGTQYF.

The chain uses TRBV25-1 and TRBJ2-3; TCRdb lists TRBD2, though no DNA is available to test this call. CDR3 length equals 12 residues. CDR1 and CDR2 from the germline V gene are MGHDK and SYGVNS. This chain's CDR3 is CASSEGRLRQYF.

This chain connects TRBV11-1 to TRBJ2-1; the D call of TRBD2 rests on TCRdb alone, since no DNA is present to check it. Germline loops: CDR1 SGHAT, CDR2 FQDESV (reference sequence). This CDR3 comprises 19 residues. The CDR3 here is CASSSGLAGGLIAYNEQFF.

The chain combines TRBV20-1 with TRBJ1-3. Germline CDR1 DFQATT, CDR2 SNEGSKA (reference sequence). The CDR3 runs to 16 residues. CDR3 amino acids: CSALSRQEISGNTIYF.